This TCR beta chain was recovered during a study of blood T cell repertoires in COVID-19. Study-level information: Some COVID-19 samples were acute and others convalescent; all came from the United States, Italy and Spain.

Authors' data handling: Reference gene primers were amplified, and this amplification served to estimate nucleated cell counts. Only in-frame clones appear in the TCRdb table, and some are missing; sequencing was by immunoSEQ multiplex PCR. That table supplies the V and J calls and clone size; D and trimming were determined from the DNA. The data hold some 150,000 clones, with 80% to 90% observed a single time. This sequence originates from a woman in her forties or fifties with acute or convalescent COVID-19. Sequencing input: peripheral blood.

CDR3 region: CATLGQGSDGYTF. The DNA for the CDR3 is TGTGCCACACTGGGACAGGGGAGCGATGGCTACACCTTC. The chain recombines TRBV10-3 with TRBJ1-2; 10 bases align to TRBD1. From germline, CDR1 is ENHRY and CDR2 SYGVKD. With 10 bases clipped from V and 6 bases from J, the junction kept 8 bases outside the gene matches. CDR3 length equals 13 residues.